These 23 T cell receptor beta chains were sequenced from one sample in a study of a mutant IDH1 vaccine in newly diagnosed glioma. Antigens of these TCRs are unknown. The time point here: week 5, during vaccination. In the vaccine, a single dose held 300 ug of the mutant IDH1 20-mer peptide, along with topical imiquimod. Libraries were prepared by immunoSEQ multiplex PCR; TCRdb keeps only in-frame clonotypes and omits some of them. The repertoire holds about 51,000 clones, with approximately 78% as singletons. Sequences were derived from PBMCs, sampled from a glioma patient whose treatment included an IDH1 peptide vaccine. Every receptor here comes from a woman aged 40 to 50 with glioma.

This chain connects TRBV10-2 to TRBJ2-7, with D hard to call. The CDR3 contains 16 residues. Trimming took off 2 bases at V and 3 bases at J, with 17 bases between the two ends. The germline V gene has CDR1 WSHSY and CDR2 SAAADI. The CDR3 DNA follows: TGCGCCAGCAGTGAGGTGGGGTTACCGGACGGCTACGAGCAGTACTTC. Amino acids: CASSEVGLPDGYEQYF.

This clone was picked up a small number of times. The J gene is TRBJ2-5, the V gene TRBV10-1, with D unclear. This CDR3 is 12 amino acids long. The ends were cut back, 6 bases at V and 5 bases at J, with 10 bases in the middle. CDR1 WNHNN and CDR2 SYGVQD come from the germline V gene (reference sequence). CDR3 bases: TGCGCCAGCAGCCCCGGCATCGAGACCCAGTACTTC. Translation: CASSPGIETQYF.

This rearrangement joins TRBV4-1 to TRBJ2-7; D is undetermined. The germline V gene encodes CDR1 MGHRA and CDR2 YSYEKL. The CDR3 sequence is 15 residues long. Trimming shortened V by 1 base and J by 0 bases, and 10 bases separated the two germline ends. DNA for the CDR3: TGCGCCAGCAGCCAAGTGGTCACGAGCTCCTACGAGCAGTACTTC. It specifies CASSQVVTSSYEQYF.

V and J are TRBV2 and TRBJ2-2; 14 bases map to TRBD2. Trimming cost V 6 bases and J 1 base; bases outside gene matches: 1. The CDR3 length is 16 residues. Germline V CDR1 and CDR2: SNHLY, FYNNEI. The CDR3 protein is CASSGLAGGNTGELFF. The CDR3 coding sequence is TGTGCCAGCAGCGGACTAGCGGGGGGGAACACCGGGGAGCTGTTTTTT.

This clone was detected only a few times. The V gene is TRBV27, the J gene TRBJ1-5; 8 nucleotides line up with TRBD1. The germline V gene encodes CDR1 MNHEY and CDR2 SMNVEV (reference sequence). V dropped 4 bases and J dropped 4; count of bases not matched to a gene: 6. The CDR3 runs to 15 residues. In nucleotides, the CDR3 is TGTGCCAGCAGTTCGGAAACAGGGGGAAATCAGCCCCAGCATTTT. It is translated as CASSSETGGNQPQHF.

The chain joins TRBV7-2 to TRBJ1-5; a possible D gene is TRBD1 (6 bases). V lost 6 bases and J 4 bases, leaving 13 bases between the germline ends. CDR3 size: 14 residues. Germline V CDR1 and CDR2: SGHTA, FQGNSA. DNA of the CDR3: TGTGCCAGCAGTCGAGGGGGGACAAATCAGCCCCAGCATTTT. Its protein is CASSRGGTNQPQHF.

The V call is TRBV9, the J call TRBJ1-1; 8 bases map to TRBD1. Per germline, CDR1 SGDLS and CDR2 YYNGEE. Trimming took 4 bases from V and 1 from J; bases not matched to a gene: 6. The CDR3 spans 15 residues. The CDR3 protein is CASSPQTGGNTEAFF. CDR3 nucleotide sequence: TGTGCCAGCAGCCCCCAAACAGGGGGGAACACTGAAGCTTTCTTT.

The chain combines TRBV7-8 with TRBJ1-4, with D perhaps TRBD1 (6 bases). Germline V CDR1 and CDR2: SGHVS, FQNEAQ. The CDR3 is 15 amino acids. The V gene lost 6 bases and the J gene lost 7 bases, with 18 bases spanning the gap. As DNA, the CDR3 is TGTGCCAGCAGAAGAGGGGGTGGGGGATCTGAAAAACTGTTTTTT. It encodes CASRRGGGGSEKLFF.

The V call is TRBV14, the J call TRBJ2-1, with D perhaps given as TRBD1 or TRBD2 (5 bases each). Looked up from germline, CDR1 is SGHDN and CDR2 is FVKESK. The CDR3 extends over 13 amino acids. With 0 bases removed from V and 8 bases from J, the gap between germline ends came to 8 bases. The CDR3 DNA is TGTGCCAGCAGCCAAGATAGGGGAGATGAGCAGTTCTTC. It codes for CASSQDRGDEQFF.

V and J are TRBV5-4 and TRBJ2-6; no definite D call. V was cut by 0 bases and J by 0 bases, with 7 bases left in between. This CDR3 spans 16 amino acids. From germline, CDR1 is SGHNT and CDR2 YYREEE (reference sequence). CDR3 loop: CASSLGHSSGANVLTF. The DNA for the CDR3 is TGTGCCAGCAGCTTGGGGCACAGCTCTGGGGCCAACGTCCTGACTTTC.

This sequence joins TRBV4-1 and TRBJ2-3, with 9 bases lining up with TRBD1. Germline trimming cut 5 bases from V and 0 bases from J; bases unmatched to any gene: 6. Germline-derived CDR1 and CDR2 are MGHRA and YSYEKL. The CDR3 spans 16 residues. CDR3 bases: TGCGCCAGCAGCGATCCCGGGACAGGGAGCACAGATACGCAGTATTTT. Protein product: CASSDPGTGSTDTQYF.

The genes are TRBV10-3 and TRBJ1-1; a weak D match, TRBD1 (6 bases). V was trimmed by 2 bases and J by 1 base, leaving 8 bases between them. The CDR3 extends over 14 amino acids. Germline V lookup: CDR1 ENHRY, CDR2 SYGVKD. This chain's CDR3 is CAISERGGNTEAFF. DNA of the CDR3: TGTGCCATCAGTGAGAGAGGGGGGAACACTGAAGCTTTCTTT.

V usage is TRBV19 and J usage is TRBJ1-4; D is ambiguous. Germline assignment: CDR1 LNHDA and CDR2 SQIVND (reference sequence). This CDR3 has 13 amino acids. Trimming removed 9 bases at V and 4 bases at J, with 12 bases between. In DNA, the CDR3 is TGTGCCAGCAACTACGGGCTTAATGAAAAACTGTTTTTT. As protein: CASNYGLNEKLFF. Together with reference TRBV19 and TRBJ1-4, the CDR3 gives the full variable domain: DGGITQSPKYLFRKEGQNVTLSCEQNLNHDAMYWYRQDPGQGLRLIYYSQIVNDFQKGDIAEGYSVSREKKESFPLTVTSAQKNPTAFYLCASNYGLNEKLFFGSGTQLSVL.

The chain has TRBV7-8 and TRBJ2-7, with 8 bases aligning to TRBD2. With 3 bases clipped from V and 4 bases from J, the junction kept 11 bases outside the gene matches. The CDR3 contains 16 residues. Per the germline V gene, CDR1 is SGHVS and CDR2 is FQNEAQ. CDR3 nucleotide sequence: TGTGCCAGCAGCTTCCTACCTCGGGGGGGCGGTTACGAGCAGTACTTC. Amino acids: CASSFLPRGGGYEQYF.

This chain joins TRBV4-1 and TRBJ1-1; D perhaps matches TRBD1 (5 bases). The CDR3 is 15 residues long. The germline V and J ends were trimmed by 3 bases and 3 bases, with 14 bases remaining between them. Germline CDR1 is MGHRA and CDR2 is YSYEKL. The CDR3 here is CASSHPAGVHTEAFF. The CDR3 bases are TGCGCCAGCAGCCACCCTGCGGGGGTCCACACTGAAGCTTTCTTT.

The CDR3 reads CASSETPSGPQHF. Written as DNA, the CDR3 is TGTGCCAGCAGTGAGACACCGTCGGGGCCCCAGCATTTT. The chain employs TRBV25-1 and TRBJ1-5, with no clear D. This CDR3 spans 13 amino acids. V was cut by 3 bases and J by 9 bases, with 12 bases left in between. Looked up from germline, CDR1 is MGHDK and CDR2 is SYGVNS.

The genes are TRBV27 and TRBJ2-3; D remains unclear. Trimming took 3 bases from V and 3 from J, leaving 10 bases between them. This CDR3 spans 14 amino acids. Germline CDR1 and CDR2: MNHEY and SMNVEV (reference sequence). CDR3 amino acids: CASSLNSLTDTQYF. The CDR3 DNA sequence: TGTGCCAGCAGTTTGAACAGTTTAACAGATACGCAGTATTTT.

V is TRBV30 and J is TRBJ1-4; D unclear. The CDR3 loop spans 11 amino acids. Trimming stripped 4 bases from V and 8 bases from J, with 8 bases between. Germline V CDR1 and CDR2: GTSNPN, SVGIG (reference sequence). DNA of the CDR3: TGTGCCTGGACGGCGGGGGAAAAACTGTTTTTT. This sequence encodes CAWTAGEKLFF.

In its sample, this clone was seen once. CDR3 in DNA: TGTGCCAGCCGGCCTTACACAGATACGCAGTATTTT. It is translated as CASRPYTDTQYF. This chain uses TRBV2 with TRBJ2-3; D remains unclear. The CDR3 is 12 residues long. Trimming pared 8 bases from V and 2 bases from J, leaving 8 bases between. CDR1 SNHLY and CDR2 FYNNEI come from the germline V gene.

This clone came up a few times. The rearrangement links TRBV7-9 to TRBJ2-5, with D unclear. CDR3 size: 11 residues. V lost 2 bases and J lost 5, with 3 bases in between. Looked up from germline, CDR1 is SEHNR and CDR2 is FQNEAQ (reference sequence). DNA of the CDR3: TGTGCCAGCAGCTTATACGAGACCCAGTACTTC. This sequence encodes CASSLYETQYF.

The chain has TRBV7-2 and TRBJ2-3; D is possibly TRBD1 or TRBD2 (6 bases each). The CDR3 is 13 amino acids. V dropped 3 bases and J dropped 6 bases, with 10 bases sitting between them. Germline CDR1 reads SGHTA; CDR2 reads FQGNSA. CDR3 sequence reads: CASSFGGLDTQYF. Written as DNA, the CDR3 is TGTGCCAGCAGCTTCGGGGGCTTGGATACGCAGTATTTT.

In DNA, the CDR3 is TGTGCCAGCAGTTACGGGACACAGGGATGGGAGACCCAGTACTTC. It encodes CASSYGTQGWETQYF. This sequence joins TRBV6-5 and TRBJ2-5, with D perhaps matching TRBD1 (6 bases). CDR3 length: 15 amino acids. The V end lost 2 bases, the J end lost 5 bases, and 15 bases lay between the germline ends. Germline values: CDR1 MNHEY, CDR2 SVGAGI.

The chain has TRBV30 and TRBJ1-1; D uncertain. Germline CDR1 and CDR2: GTSNPN and SVGIG (reference sequence). Trimming stripped 0 bases from V and 3 bases from J, with 11 bases between. The CDR3 loop spans 14 amino acids. CDR3 residues: CAWSVVRRDTEAFF. The DNA of the CDR3 is TGTGCCTGGAGTGTGGTGAGGCGAGACACTGAAGCTTTCTTT.